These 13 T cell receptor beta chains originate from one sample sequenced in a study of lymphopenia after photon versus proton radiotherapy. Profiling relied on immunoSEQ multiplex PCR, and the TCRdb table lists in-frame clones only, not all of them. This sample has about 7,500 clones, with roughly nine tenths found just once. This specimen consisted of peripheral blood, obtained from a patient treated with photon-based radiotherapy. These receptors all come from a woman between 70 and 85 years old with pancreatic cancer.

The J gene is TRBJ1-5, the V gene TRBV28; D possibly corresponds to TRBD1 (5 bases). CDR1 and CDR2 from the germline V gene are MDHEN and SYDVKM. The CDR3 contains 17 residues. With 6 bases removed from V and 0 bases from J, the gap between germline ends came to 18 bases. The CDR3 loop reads CASSSETALYSNQPQHF. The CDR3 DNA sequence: TGTGCCAGCAGCTCGGAGACAGCCCTCTATAGCAATCAGCCCCAGCATTTT. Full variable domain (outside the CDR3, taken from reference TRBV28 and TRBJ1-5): DVKVTQSSRYLVKRTGEKVFLECVQDMDHENMFWYRQDPGLGLRLIYFSYDVKMKEKGDIPEGYSVSREKKERFSLILESASTNQTSMYLCASSSETALYSNQPQHFGDGTRLSIL.

This chain's CDR3 is CASRRWEASAGELFF. Here the CDR3 DNA reads TGTGCCAGCAGGAGGTGGGAGGCCAGCGCCGGGGAGCTGTTTTTT. This rearrangement joins TRBV27 to TRBJ2-2, with TRBD2 as a possible D gene (6 bases). The CDR3 totals 15 residues. In germline, CDR1 is MNHEY, CDR2 SMNVEV (reference sequence). The V end was cut by 6 bases, the J end by 6 bases, with 17 bases between.

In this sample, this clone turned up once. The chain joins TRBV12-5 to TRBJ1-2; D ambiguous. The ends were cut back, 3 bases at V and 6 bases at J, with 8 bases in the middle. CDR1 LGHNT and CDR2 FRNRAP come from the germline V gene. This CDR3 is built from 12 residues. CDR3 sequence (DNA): TGTGCTAGTGGTTTAAGTCTCCATGGCTACACCTTC. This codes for CASGLSLHGYTF.

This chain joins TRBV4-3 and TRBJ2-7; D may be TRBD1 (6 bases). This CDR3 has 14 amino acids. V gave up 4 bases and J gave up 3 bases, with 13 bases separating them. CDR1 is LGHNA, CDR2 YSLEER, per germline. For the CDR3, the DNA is TGCGCCAGCAGCCGAGACAGGAGGAGCTACGAGCAGTACTTC. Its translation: CASSRDRRSYEQYF.

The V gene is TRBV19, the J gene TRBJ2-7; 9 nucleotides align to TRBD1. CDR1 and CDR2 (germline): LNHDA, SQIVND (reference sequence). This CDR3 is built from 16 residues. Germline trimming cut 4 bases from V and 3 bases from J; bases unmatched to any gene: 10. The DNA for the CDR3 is TGTGCCAGTAGTAGGGATATGGGACAGGGAGGCTACGAGCAGTACTTC. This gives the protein CASSRDMGQGGYEQYF.

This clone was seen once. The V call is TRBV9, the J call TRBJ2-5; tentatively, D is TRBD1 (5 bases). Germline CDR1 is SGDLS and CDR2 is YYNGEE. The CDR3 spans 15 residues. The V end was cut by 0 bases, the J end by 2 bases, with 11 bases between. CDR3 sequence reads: CASSVVGHTQETQYF. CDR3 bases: TGTGCCAGCAGCGTAGTAGGACATACTCAAGAGACCCAGTACTTC.

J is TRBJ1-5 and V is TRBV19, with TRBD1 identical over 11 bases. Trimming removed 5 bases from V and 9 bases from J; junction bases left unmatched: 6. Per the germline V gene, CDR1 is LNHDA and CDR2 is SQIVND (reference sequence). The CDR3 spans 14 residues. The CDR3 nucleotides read TGTGCCAGTAGTCCCGGGACAGGGGGAAGGCCCCAGCATTTT. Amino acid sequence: CASSPGTGGRPQHF.

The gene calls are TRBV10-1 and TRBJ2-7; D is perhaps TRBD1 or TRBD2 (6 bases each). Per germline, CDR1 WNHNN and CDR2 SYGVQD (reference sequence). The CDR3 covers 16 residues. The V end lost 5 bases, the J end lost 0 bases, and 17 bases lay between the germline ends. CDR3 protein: CASSLPGAGCSYEQYF. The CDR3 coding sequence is TGCGCCAGCAGTTTGCCAGGGGCGGGATGCTCCTACGAGCAGTACTTC.

CDR3 coding DNA: TGTGCCAGCAACTACCGGGACGCAACCTACGAGCAGTACTTC. Encoded protein: CASNYRDATYEQYF. The chain has TRBV5-6 and TRBJ2-7; D is tentatively TRBD1 or TRBD2 (5 bases each). CDR3 length: 14 amino acids. CDR1 is SGHDT, CDR2 YYEEEE, per germline. The V end was cut by 6 bases, the J end by 2 bases, with 15 bases between.

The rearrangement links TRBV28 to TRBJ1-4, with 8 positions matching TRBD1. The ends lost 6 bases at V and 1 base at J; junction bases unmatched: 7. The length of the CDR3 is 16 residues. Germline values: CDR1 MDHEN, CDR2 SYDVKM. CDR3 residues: CASSHRGWGTNEKLFF. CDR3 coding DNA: TGTGCCAGCAGCCACAGGGGGTGGGGAACTAATGAAAAACTGTTTTTT.

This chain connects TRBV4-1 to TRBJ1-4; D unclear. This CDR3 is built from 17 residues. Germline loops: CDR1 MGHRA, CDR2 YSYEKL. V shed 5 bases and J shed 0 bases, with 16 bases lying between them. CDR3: CASSGRGLTATNEKLFF. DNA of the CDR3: TGCGCCAGCAGCGGACGAGGGTTGACTGCAACTAATGAAAAACTGTTTTTT.

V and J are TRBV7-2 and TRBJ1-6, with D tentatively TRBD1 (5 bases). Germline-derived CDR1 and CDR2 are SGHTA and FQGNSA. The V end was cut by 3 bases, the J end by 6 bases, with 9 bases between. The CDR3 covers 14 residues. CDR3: CASSLRQINSPLHF. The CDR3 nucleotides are TGTGCCAGCAGCTTGCGACAGATTAATTCACCCCTCCACTTT.

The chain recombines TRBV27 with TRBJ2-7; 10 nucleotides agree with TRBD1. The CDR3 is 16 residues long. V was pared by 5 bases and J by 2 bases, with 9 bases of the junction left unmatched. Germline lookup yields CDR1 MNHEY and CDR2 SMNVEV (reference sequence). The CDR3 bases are TGTGCCAGCAGTCGACTCGGACAGGGGGGGACCTACGAGCAGTACTTC. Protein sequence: CASSRLGQGGTYEQYF.